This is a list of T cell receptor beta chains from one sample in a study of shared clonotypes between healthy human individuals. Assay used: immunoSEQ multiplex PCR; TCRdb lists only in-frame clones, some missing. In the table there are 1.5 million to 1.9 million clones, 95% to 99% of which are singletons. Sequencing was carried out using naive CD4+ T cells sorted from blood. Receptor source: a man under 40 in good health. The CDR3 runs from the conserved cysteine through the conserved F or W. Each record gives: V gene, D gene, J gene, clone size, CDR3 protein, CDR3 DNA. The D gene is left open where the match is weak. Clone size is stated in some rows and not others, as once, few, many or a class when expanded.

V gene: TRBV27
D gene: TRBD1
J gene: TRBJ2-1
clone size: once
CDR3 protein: CASSRTGWNEQFF
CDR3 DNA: TGTGCCAGCAGCAGGACAGGGTGGAATGAGCAGTTCTTC

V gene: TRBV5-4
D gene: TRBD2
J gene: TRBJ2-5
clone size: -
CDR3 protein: CASSWVSGALQETQYF
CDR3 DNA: TGTGCCAGCAGCTGGGTGAGCGGGGCCCTCCAAGAGACCCAGTACTTC

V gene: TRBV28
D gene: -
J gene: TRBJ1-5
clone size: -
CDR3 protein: CASSSGIRDNEHF
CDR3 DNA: TGTGCCAGCTCTTCAGGGATCAGGGACAATGAGCATTTT

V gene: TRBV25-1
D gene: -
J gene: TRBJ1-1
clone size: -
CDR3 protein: CASSRTVNTEAFF
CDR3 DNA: TGTGCCAGCAGTCGGACAGTTAACACTGAAGCTTTCTTT

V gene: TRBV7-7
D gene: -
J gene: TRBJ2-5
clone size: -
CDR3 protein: CASSPIVHTTQESQYF
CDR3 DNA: TGTGCTAGCAGCCCGATAGTCCACACTACCCAAGAGAGCCAGTACTTC

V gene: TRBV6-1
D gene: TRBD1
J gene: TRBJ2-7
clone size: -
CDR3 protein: CVSAGTGSREQYF
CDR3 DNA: TGTGTTTCTGCCGGGACAGGGTCTCGGGAGCAGTACTTC

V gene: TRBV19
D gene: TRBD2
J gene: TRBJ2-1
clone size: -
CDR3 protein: CATSPRVTSGNNEQFF
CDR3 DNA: TGTGCCACTAGCCCCAGGGTTACTAGCGGGAACAATGAGCAGTTCTTC

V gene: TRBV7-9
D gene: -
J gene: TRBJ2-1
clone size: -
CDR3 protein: CASGRTHTRNEQFF
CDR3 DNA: TGTGCCAGCGGACGGACACACACAAGGAATGAGCAGTTCTTC

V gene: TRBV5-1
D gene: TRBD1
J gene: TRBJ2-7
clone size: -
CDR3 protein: CASSTGTGWGPISYEQYF
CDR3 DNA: TGCGCCAGCAGCACCGGGACAGGTTGGGGTCCAATCTCCTACGAGCAGTACTTC

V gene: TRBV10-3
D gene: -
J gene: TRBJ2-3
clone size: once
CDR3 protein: CAISESGTKGSRTDTQYF
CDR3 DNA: TGTGCCATCAGTGAGTCGGGGACCAAAGGGTCTCGCACAGATACGCAGTATTTT

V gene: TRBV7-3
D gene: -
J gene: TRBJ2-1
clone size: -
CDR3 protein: CASSLSGSSYNEQFF
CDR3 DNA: TGTGCCAGCAGCTTATCAGGGAGCTCCTACAATGAGCAGTTCTTC

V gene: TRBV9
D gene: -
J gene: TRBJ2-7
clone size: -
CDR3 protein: CASSVGGVMEREQYF
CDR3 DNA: TGTGCCAGCAGCGTAGGAGGGGTTATGGAACGGGAGCAGTACTTC

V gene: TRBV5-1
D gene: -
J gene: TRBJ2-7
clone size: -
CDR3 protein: CASSLEPHSSYEQYF
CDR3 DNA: TGCGCCAGCAGCTTGGAGCCGCACAGCTCCTACGAGCAGTACTTC

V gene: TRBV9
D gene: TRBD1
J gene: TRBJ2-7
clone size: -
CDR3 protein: CASSVGRGWYEQYF
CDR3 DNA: TGTGCCAGCAGCGTGGGCAGGGGGTGGTACGAGCAGTACTTC

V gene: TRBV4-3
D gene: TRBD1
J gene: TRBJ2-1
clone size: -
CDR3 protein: CASSRGQGSSYNEQFF
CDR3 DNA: TGCGCCAGCAGCCGAGGACAGGGGAGCTCCTACAATGAGCAGTTCTTC

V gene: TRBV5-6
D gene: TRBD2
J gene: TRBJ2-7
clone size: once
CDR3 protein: CASSPDAGLADNEQYF
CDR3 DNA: TGTGCCAGCAGCCCGGACGCCGGACTAGCGGACAACGAGCAGTACTTC

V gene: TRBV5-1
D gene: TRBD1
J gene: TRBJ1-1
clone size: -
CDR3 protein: CASSPGWWTGQNTEAFF
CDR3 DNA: TGCGCCAGCAGCCCAGGATGGTGGACAGGGCAGAACACTGAAGCTTTCTTT

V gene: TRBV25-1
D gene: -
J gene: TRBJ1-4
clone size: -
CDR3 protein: CASSERSSRDEKLFF
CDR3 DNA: TGTGCCAGCAGTGAACGGTCCTCACGGGATGAAAAACTGTTTTTT

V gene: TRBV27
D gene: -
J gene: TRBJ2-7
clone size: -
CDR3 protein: CASSLESRPSSYEQYF
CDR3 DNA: TGTGCCAGCAGTTTAGAAAGTCGACCCTCCTCCTACGAGCAGTACTTC

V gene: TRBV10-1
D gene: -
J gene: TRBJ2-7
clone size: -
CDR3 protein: CASSESLGRKVDEQYF
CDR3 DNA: TGCGCCAGCAGTGAGTCACTGGGGAGGAAGGTTGACGAGCAGTACTTC

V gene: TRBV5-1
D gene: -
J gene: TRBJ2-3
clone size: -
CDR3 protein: CASSLRLGVELAF
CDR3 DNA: TGCGCCAGCAGCTTGCGCCTGGGGGTGGAACTAGCATTT

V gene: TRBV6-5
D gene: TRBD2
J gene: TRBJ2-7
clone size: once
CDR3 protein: CASSYGGLAGSEQYF
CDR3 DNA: TGTGCCAGCAGTTATGGGGGACTAGCGGGAAGCGAGCAGTACTTC